Detailed here is one T cell receptor (beta chain). Its specificity is not known. The data were taken from a study of PD-1 blockade in classical Hodgkin lymphoma. Study-wide findings and caveats: Newly diagnosed and completely responding patients shared comparable baseline diversity.

The germline V gene has CDR1 SGHRS and CDR2 YFSETQ. This CDR3 is built from 15 residues. Trimming cost V 4 bases and J 5 bases, with 13 bases left between them. The protocol was immunoSEQ multiplex PCR, while the TCRdb copy is restricted to in-frame clones and leaves out a portion. The data show over 25,000 clones, around 68% seen once. Every one of the patients relapsed after autologous stem cell transplantation (brentuximab vedotin exposure was variable). This sequence was found in a human donor with classical Hodgkin lymphoma. The chain couples TRBV5-1 to TRBJ1-6; D possibly corresponds to TRBD1 (5 bases). Here the sequenced sample was peripheral blood mononuclear cells (PBMCs), taken before the second cycle of nivolumab. As DNA, the CDR3 is TGCGCCAGCAGCCGGGGGAAGGCTGATAATTCACCCCTCCACTTT. The encoded protein is CASSRGKADNSPLHF.